This record looks at one T cell receptor beta chain sequence and its context. Germline and junction disagree at one end, which may indicate a read error. This entry comes from a study of tumor-infiltrating lymphocytes in primary liver carcinoma. Study context: Those enrolled were patients of both sexes, who were aged 30 to 69 years. Recorded tumor stage was T1-T3 N0M0, with diameters of about 4.2 to 10 cm.

The template, about 550 ng total RNA, yielded TCR beta cDNA made with a constant-region primer. ARM-PCR, slightly modified, supplied the TCR beta libraries through three nested multiplex PCR rounds. In the first two PCR rounds, TRBV1-TRBV30 forward primers were paired with a C-beta reverse primer, and each round lasted approximately 9 cycles. TCRdb redid the calling of the multiplex PCR reads with MiXCR, one entry per CDR3 protein. The data contain nearly 45,000 distinct CDR3 sequences, roughly 73% of them seen just once; the ten biggest clones take up approximately 20%. The CDR3 is made up of 14 amino acids. The germline CDR1 and CDR2 sequences are SGHNT and YYREEE (reference sequence). Co-extraction of RNA and DNA was performed on 20-30 mg of unsorted bulk tissue. None of the patients had received treatment, and all had chronic HBV infection.

The sample was liver tumor tissue from sampling region 2. Subset indicated: tumor region T2, inferior pole. The TCR was taken from a man in his forties with primary liver carcinoma and hepatitis B virus infection. This chain connects TRBV5-4 to TRBJ2-5; D possibly corresponds to TRBD1 (6 bases). CDR3: CASSAAGDQETRYF. The CDR3 nucleotides are TGTGCCAGCAGCGCGGCAGGGGATCAAGAGACCCGGTACTTC. Looking up the rest from reference TRBV5-4 and TRBJ2-5 gives the full variable domain: ETGVTQSPTHLIKTRGQQVTLRCSSQSGHNTVSWYQQALGQGPQFIFQYYREEENGRGNFPPRFSGLQFPNYSSELNVNALELDDSALYLCASSAAGDQETRYFGPGTRLLVL.